This TCR beta chain appears in the sequencing data of a study of a mutant IDH1 vaccine in newly diagnosed glioma. About the research overall: Averaging approximately 40 years of age, treated patients were roughly 60% male and approximately 40% female. Those enrolled had earlier been treated with radiotherapy, temozolomide, or both, mostly both.

As to this clone: Its antigen is still unknown.

Study observations and caveats: Researchers report vaccine-induced immune responses in approximately 95% of patients.

Noted time point: week 5, during vaccination. The content of each vaccine dose was 300 ug of mutant IDH1 20-mer peptide, and topical imiquimod accompanied it. This table comes from immunoSEQ multiplex PCR, and its TCRdb copy is limited to in-frame clones, with some not included. The data hold about 38,000 clones, with 81% observed a single time. Trimming shortened V by 4 bases and J by 0 bases, and 9 bases separated the two germline ends. The germline gives CDR1 SEHNR, CDR2 FQNEAQ (reference sequence). The CDR3 is made up of 15 amino acids. This sequence joins TRBV7-9 and TRBJ2-2; D not resolved. This sample comprised PBMCs, obtained from a glioma patient whose treatment included an IDH1 peptide vaccine. The clonotype originates from a man aged 50 or older with glioma. This chain's CDR3 is CASSSPKTNTGELFF. The CDR3 region has the DNA TGTGCCAGCAGCTCCCCGAAAACGAACACCGGGGAGCTGTTTTTT.